Presented here are 8 T cell receptor beta chains from one specimen sequenced in a study of cytomegalovirus exposure and HLA in healthy donors. PCR used 60 Vbeta primers and 13 Jbeta primers. Produced via immunoSEQ multiplex PCR; TCRdb's table is partial and in-frame only. The sample has 100,000 or so clones; more than 9.5% are singletons. Sequencing was carried out using PBMCs. The source of these receptors is a man in his forties in good health and CMV-seropositive.

This clone was observed a few times. The chain employs TRBV5-1 and TRBJ2-3; 9 bases agree with TRBD2. CDR3 length: 15 amino acids. CDR1 is SGHRS, CDR2 YFSETQ, per germline. V lost 0 bases, J lost 4 bases, and 3 bases stayed unmatched. CDR3 DNA sequence: TGCGCCAGCAGCTTGGCTAGCGGGATTCCAGATACGCAGTATTTT. It codes for CASSLASGIPDTQYF. Looking up the rest from reference TRBV5-1 and TRBJ2-3 gives the full variable domain: KAGVTQTPRYLIKTRGQQVTLSCSPISGHRSVSWYQQTPGQGLQFLFEYFSETQRNKGNFPGRFSGRQFSNSRSEMNVSTLELGDSALYLCASSLASGIPDTQYFGPGTRLTVL.

J is TRBJ2-7 and V is TRBV10-1, with D perhaps matching TRBD1 (5 bases). This CDR3 spans 14 amino acids. CDR1 is WNHNN, CDR2 SYGVQD, per germline (reference sequence). V lost 2 bases to trimming and J lost 2 bases, with 10 bases between them. CDR3 sequence reads: CASSEARGPYEQYF. CDR3 nucleotides: TGCGCCAGCAGTGAGGCTAGGGGCCCCTACGAGCAGTACTTC.

This clone turned up a few times. This chain joins TRBV28 and TRBJ2-6, with 11 bases that match TRBD1. The CDR3 loop spans 18 amino acids. The V gene end was trimmed by 5 bases and the J gene end by 1 base; junction bases not matched to a gene: 7. Germline-derived CDR1 and CDR2 are MDHEN and SYDVKM. The CDR3 here is CASSPLGQGASGANVLTF. The CDR3 bases are TGTGCCAGCAGTCCCCTAGGACAGGGGGCGTCTGGGGCCAACGTCCTGACTTTC.

J is TRBJ2-5 and V is TRBV11-2; 7 bases line up with TRBD1. The CDR3 sequence is 17 residues long. Germline V gene sequence: CDR1 SGHAT, CDR2 FQNNGV. V lost 3 bases and J lost 2; bases outside the gene matches: 12. The CDR3 here is CASSFPSPRDRQETQYF. The CDR3 bases are TGTGCCAGCAGCTTCCCCTCACCTCGGGACAGACAAGAGACCCAGTACTTC.

J is TRBJ1-2 and V is TRBV28; 7 nucleotides align to TRBD1. CDR1 MDHEN and CDR2 SYDVKM come from the germline V gene. The CDR3 is 11 amino acids. Here the CDR3 DNA reads TGTGTCTCCAGGGGGAGCTATGGCTACACCTTC. Protein product: CVSRGSYGYTF.

Only a few counts were recorded for this clone. V is TRBV5-1 and J is TRBJ1-1; D uncertain. The V end lost 2 bases, the J end lost 1 base, and 12 bases lay between the germline ends. This CDR3 has 15 residues. CDR1 is SGHRS, CDR2 YFSETQ, per germline. CDR3 in DNA: TGCGCCAGCAGCTTTCCTGGTGACAAGAACACTGAAGCTTTCTTT. This encodes CASSFPGDKNTEAFF.

The chain is built from TRBV9 and TRBJ2-1; TRBD1 might be the D (6 bases). The CDR3 is made up of 14 amino acids. Germline-derived CDR1 and CDR2 are SGDLS and YYNGEE. The ends were cut back, 0 bases at V and 5 bases at J, with 9 bases in the middle. CDR3 sequence: CASSVDHRDNEQFF. In nucleotides, the CDR3 is TGTGCCAGCAGCGTAGACCACAGGGACAATGAGCAGTTCTTC. Full variable domain (remainder filled in from reference TRBV9 and TRBJ2-1): DSGVTQTPKHLITATGQRVTLRCSPRSGDLSVYWYQQSLDQGLQFLIQYYNGEERAKGNILERFSAQQFPDLHSELNLSSLELGDSALYFCASSVDHRDNEQFFGPGTRLTVL.

The J gene is TRBJ1-1, the V gene TRBV6-1, with 7 bases matching TRBD1. Per the germline V gene, CDR1 is MNHNS and CDR2 is SASEGT. V shed 5 bases, J shed 5 bases, and the junction held 8 bases outside the gene matches. The CDR3 is 14 residues long. For the CDR3, the DNA is TGTGCCAGCAGTTTAGACAGGGTGCGTACTGAAGCTTTCTTT. It translates to CASSLDRVRTEAFF.